This T cell receptor (beta chain) was identified during a study of shared clonotypes between healthy human individuals. The assay was immunoSEQ multiplex PCR, and TCRdb's table has in-frame clones only and misses some. The repertoire consists of around 610,000 clones, with 95% to 96% occurring once and the leading ten covering more than 0.085%. Terminally differentiated effector memory CD45RA+ cells were left out of the naive CD8 fraction, which was CD45RO-negative and positively selected for CCR7. J lost 7 bases, V lost 8 bases, and 9 bases had no gene match. This CDR3 comprises 14 residues. From germline, CDR1 is MNHEY and CDR2 SVGAGI.

V is TRBV6-5 and J is TRBJ2-2, with 8 positions matching TRBD2. The TCR originated in a woman in her 30s in good health. The sequencing sample was made of naive CD8+ T cells sorted from blood. In DNA form, the CDR3 reads TGTGCCAGCTCCCTAGCGGGTATTGACGGGGAGCTGTTTTTT. Translating gives CASSLAGIDGELFF.